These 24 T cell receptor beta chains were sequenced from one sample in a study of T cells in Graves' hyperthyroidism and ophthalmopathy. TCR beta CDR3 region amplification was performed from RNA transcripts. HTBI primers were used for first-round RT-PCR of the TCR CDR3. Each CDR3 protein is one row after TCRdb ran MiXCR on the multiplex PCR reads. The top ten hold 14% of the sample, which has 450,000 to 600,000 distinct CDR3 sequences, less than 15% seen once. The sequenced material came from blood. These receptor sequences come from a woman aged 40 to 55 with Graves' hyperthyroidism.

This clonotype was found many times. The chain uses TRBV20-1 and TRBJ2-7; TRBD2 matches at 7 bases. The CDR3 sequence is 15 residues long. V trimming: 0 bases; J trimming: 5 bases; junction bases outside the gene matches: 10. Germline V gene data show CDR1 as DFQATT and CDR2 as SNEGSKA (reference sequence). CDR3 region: CSARDHLAGENEQYF. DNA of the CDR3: TGCAGTGCTAGAGATCATTTGGCGGGAGAGAACGAGCAGTACTTC.

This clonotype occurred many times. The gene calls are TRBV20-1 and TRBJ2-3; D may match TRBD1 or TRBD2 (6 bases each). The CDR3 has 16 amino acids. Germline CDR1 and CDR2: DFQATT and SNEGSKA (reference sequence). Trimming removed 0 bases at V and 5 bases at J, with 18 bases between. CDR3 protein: CSARDPLRDIEDTQYF. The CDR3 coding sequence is TGCAGTGCTAGAGATCCTCTGCGGGACATCGAAGATACGCAGTATTTT.

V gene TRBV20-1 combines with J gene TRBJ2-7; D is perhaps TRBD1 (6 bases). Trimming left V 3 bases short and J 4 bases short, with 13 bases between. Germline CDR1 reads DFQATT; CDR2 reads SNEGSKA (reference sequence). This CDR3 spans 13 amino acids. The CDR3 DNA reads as TGCAGTGCTAGTTTTGCCAGGGGATACGAGCAGTACTTC. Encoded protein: CSASFARGYEQYF.

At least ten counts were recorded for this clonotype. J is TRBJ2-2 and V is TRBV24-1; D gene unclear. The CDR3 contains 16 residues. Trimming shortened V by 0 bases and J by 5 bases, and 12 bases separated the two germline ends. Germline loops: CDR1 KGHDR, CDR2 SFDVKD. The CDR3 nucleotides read TGTGCCACCAGTGATTTGGGTGAAGGGCAAACCGGGGAGCTGTTTTTT. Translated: CATSDLGEGQTGELFF.

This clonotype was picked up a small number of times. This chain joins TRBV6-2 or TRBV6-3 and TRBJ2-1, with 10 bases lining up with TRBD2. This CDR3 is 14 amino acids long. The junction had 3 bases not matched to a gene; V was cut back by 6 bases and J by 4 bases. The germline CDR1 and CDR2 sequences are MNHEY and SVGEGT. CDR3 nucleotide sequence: TGTGCCAGCAGGCTACTAGCGGGATACAATGAGCAGTTCTTC. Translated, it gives CASRLLAGYNEQFF.

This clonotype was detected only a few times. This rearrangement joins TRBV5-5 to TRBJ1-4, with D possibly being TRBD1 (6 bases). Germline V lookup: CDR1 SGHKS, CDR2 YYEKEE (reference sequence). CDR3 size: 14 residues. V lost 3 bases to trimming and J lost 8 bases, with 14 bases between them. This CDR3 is CASSYQGLGEKLFF. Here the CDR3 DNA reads TGTGCCAGCAGCTACCAGGGGTTGGGAGAAAAACTGTTTTTT.

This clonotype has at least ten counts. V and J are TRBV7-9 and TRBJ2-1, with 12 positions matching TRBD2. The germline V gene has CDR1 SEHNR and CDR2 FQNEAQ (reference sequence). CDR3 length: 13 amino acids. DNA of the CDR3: TGTGCTATCGGGACTAGCGGGCTTTATGAGCAGTTCTTC. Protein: CAIGTSGLYEQFF.

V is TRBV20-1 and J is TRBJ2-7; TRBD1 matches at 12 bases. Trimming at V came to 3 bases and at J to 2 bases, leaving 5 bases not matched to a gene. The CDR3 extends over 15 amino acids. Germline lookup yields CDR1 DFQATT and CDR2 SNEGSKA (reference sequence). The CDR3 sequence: CSASRGDRGPYEQYF. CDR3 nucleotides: TGCAGTGCTAGTCGCGGGGACAGGGGGCCCTACGAGCAGTACTTC.

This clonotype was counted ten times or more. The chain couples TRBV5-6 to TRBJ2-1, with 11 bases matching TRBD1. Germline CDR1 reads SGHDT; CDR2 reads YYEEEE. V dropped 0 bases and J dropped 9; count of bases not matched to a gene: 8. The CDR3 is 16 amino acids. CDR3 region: CASSLAGTGGLGEQFF. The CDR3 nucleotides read TGTGCCAGCAGCTTGGCCGGGACAGGGGGTCTTGGTGAGCAGTTCTTC. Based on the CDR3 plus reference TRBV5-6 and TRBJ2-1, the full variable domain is DAGVTQSPTHLIKTRGQQVTLRCSPKSGHDTVSWYQQALGQGPQFIFQYYEEEERQRGNFPDRFSGHQFPNYSSELNVNALLLGDSALYLCASSLAGTGGLGEQFFGPGTRLTVL.

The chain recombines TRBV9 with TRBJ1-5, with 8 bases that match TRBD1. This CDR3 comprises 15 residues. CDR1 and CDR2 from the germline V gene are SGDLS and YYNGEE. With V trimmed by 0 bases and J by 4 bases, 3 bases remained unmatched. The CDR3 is CASSVAGTGNQPQHF. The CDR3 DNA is TGTGCCAGCAGCGTAGCTGGGACAGGAAATCAGCCCCAGCATTTT.

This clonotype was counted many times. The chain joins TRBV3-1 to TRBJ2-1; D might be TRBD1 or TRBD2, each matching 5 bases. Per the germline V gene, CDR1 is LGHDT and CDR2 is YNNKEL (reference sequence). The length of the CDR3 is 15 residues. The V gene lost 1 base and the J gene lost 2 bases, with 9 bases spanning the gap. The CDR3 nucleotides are TGTGCCAGCAGCCAAGGGGGACCCCCCTACAATGAGCAGTTCTTC. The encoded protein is CASSQGGPPYNEQFF.

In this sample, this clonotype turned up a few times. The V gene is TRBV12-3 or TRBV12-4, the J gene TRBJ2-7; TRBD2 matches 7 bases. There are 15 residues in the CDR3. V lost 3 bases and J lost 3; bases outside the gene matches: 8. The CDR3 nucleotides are TGTGCCAGCAGTTTTGGGGGGGAGGGCCGCTACGAGCAGTACTTC. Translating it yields CASSFGGEGRYEQYF.

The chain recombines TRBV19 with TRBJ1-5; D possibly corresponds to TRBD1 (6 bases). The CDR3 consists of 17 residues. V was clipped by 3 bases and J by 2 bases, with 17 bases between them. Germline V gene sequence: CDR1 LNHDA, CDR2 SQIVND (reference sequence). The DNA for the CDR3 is TGTGCCAGTAGTATGTCCCTGGGGGGCGAGGGCAATCAGCCCCAGCATTTT. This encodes CASSMSLGGEGNQPQHF.

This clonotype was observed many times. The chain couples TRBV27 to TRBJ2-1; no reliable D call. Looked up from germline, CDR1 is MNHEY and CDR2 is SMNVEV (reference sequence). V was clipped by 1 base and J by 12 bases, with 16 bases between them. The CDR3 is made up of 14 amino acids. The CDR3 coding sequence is TGTGCCAGCAGTTTATTCGTGCAGGCTGTGCCGCAGTTCTTC. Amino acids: CASSLFVQAVPQFF.

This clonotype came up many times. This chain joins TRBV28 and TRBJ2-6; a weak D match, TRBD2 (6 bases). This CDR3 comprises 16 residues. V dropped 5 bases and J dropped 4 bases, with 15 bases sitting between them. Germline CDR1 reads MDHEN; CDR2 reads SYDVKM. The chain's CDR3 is CASSAGLMSGANVLTF. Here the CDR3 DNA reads TGTGCCAGCAGTGCGGGACTCATGTCGGGGGCCAACGTCCTGACTTTC.

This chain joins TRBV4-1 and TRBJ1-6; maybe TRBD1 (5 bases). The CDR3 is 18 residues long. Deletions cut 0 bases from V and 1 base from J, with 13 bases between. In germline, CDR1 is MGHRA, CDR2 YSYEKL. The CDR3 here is CASSQDEGIRSYNSPLHF. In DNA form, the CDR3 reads TGCGCCAGCAGCCAAGATGAGGGGATAAGGTCCTATAATTCACCCCTCCACTTT.

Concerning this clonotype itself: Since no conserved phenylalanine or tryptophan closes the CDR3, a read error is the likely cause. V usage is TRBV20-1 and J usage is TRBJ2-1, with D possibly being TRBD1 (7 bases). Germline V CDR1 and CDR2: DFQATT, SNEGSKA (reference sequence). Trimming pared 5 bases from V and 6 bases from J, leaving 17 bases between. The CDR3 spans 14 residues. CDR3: CSAGGTAQFNEQFV. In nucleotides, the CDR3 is TGCAGTGCTGGAGGGACAGCTCAGTTCAATGAGCAGTTCGTC.

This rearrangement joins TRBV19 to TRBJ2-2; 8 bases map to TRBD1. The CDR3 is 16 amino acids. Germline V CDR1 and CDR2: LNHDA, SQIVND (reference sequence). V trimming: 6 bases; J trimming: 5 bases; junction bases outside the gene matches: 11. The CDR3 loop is CASRDRDSWTTGELFF. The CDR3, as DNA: TGTGCCAGTAGGGACAGGGACTCATGGACGACCGGGGAGCTGTTTTTT.

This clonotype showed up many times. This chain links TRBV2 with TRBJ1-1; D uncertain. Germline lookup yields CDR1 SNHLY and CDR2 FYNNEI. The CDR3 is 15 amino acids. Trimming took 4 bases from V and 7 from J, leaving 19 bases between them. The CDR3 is CASSVPPGSGLEAFF. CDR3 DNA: TGTGCCAGCAGTGTCCCCCCAGGTTCCGGCCTTGAAGCTTTCTTT. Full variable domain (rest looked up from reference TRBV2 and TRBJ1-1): EPEVTQTPSHQVTQMGQEVILRCVPISNHLYFYWYRQILGQKVEFLVSFYNNEISEKSEIFDDQFSVERPDGSNFTLKIRSTKLEDSAMYFCASSVPPGSGLEAFFGQGTRLTVV.

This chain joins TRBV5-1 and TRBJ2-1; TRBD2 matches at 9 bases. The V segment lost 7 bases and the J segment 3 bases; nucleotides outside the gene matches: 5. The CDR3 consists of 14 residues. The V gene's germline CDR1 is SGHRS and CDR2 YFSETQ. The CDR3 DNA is TGCGCCAGCGCCGCGACTAGCGGCTACAATGAGCAGTTCTTC. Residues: CASAATSGYNEQFF.

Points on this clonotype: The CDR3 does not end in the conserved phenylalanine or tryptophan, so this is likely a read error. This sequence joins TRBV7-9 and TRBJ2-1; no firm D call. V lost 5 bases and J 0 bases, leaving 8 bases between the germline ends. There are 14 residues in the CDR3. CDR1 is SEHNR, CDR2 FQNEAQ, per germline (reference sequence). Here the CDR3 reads CASSGPSSYNEQFL. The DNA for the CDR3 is TGTGCCAGCAGCGGACCTAGCTCCTACAATGAGCAGTTCCTC.

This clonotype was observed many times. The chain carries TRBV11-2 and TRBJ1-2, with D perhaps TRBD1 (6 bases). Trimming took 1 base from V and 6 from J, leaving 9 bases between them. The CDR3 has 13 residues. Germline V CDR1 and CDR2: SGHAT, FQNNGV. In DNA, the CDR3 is TGTGCCAGCAGCTTAGTCTCAGGGGATGGCTACACCTTC. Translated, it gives CASSLVSGDGYTF.

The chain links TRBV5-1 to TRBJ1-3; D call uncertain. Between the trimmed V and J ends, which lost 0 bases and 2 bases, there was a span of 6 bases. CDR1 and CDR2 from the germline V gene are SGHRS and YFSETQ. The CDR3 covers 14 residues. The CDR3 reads CASSLATTGNTIYF. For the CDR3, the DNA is TGCGCCAGCAGCTTGGCCACGACTGGAAACACCATATATTTT.

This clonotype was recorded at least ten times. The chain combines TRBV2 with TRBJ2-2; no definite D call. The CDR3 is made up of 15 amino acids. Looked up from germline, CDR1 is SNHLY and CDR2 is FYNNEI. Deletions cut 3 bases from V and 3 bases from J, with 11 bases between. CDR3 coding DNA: TGTGCCAGCAGTGAGGTCCAGGCGGACACCGGGGAGCTGTTTTTT. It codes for CASSEVQADTGELFF.